This TCR beta chain originates from a study of blood T cell repertoires in COVID-19. Study-level information: COVID-19 samples from acute and convalescent phases originated in the United States, Italy and Spain.

Concerning this clone itself: The same CDR3 can be traced to other DNA sequences in this sample.

Original data processing: Nucleated cell number was recorded as an estimate derived from reference gene primer amplification. Repertoires were generated with immunoSEQ multiplex PCR, while TCRdb's copy carries only in-frame clones and drops some. The V and J calls and the clone size are those of that table, but D and trimming were determined from the DNA. The sample gives about 220,000 clones, approximately 81% of which show up once; about 3.9% is in the top ten. Looked up from germline, CDR1 is SGHTA and CDR2 is FQGNSA. The V gene end was trimmed by 5 bases and the J gene end by 0 bases; junction bases not matched to a gene: 7. The CDR3 loop spans 15 amino acids.

The TCR sequence derives from an elderly woman with acute or convalescent COVID-19. The specimen sequenced was peripheral blood. The V call is TRBV7-2, the J call TRBJ2-7, with 7 bases matching TRBD1. CDR3 coding DNA: TGTGCCAGCAGCCTGGGACAGACGCTCTCCTACGAGCAGTACTTC. Protein product: CASSLGQTLSYEQYF. The whole variable domain, remainder taken from reference TRBV7-2 and TRBJ2-7, is GAGVSQSPSNKVTEKGKDVELRCDPISGHTALYWYRQSLGQGLEFLIYFQGNSAPDKSGLPSDRFSAERTGGSVSTLTIQRTQQEDSAVYLCASSLGQTLSYEQYFGPGTRLTVT.